A single sample is the source of the 6 T cell receptor beta chains below, sequenced in a study of cytomegalovirus exposure and HLA in healthy donors. Repertoires were generated with immunoSEQ multiplex PCR, while TCRdb's copy carries only in-frame clones and drops some. The sample includes 150,000 to 160,000 clones, about 82% of them seen just once. Sequenced material: PBMCs. These receptors all come from a human donor in good health.

The rearrangement uses TRBV7-9 and TRBJ2-1; 8 nucleotides match TRBD2. The CDR3 runs 16 residues. Trimming removed 5 bases from V and 7 bases from J; junction bases left unmatched: 13. The V gene's germline CDR1 is SEHNR and CDR2 FQNEAQ (reference sequence). CDR3 residues: CASSPLFGRAGNEQFF. CDR3 bases: TGTGCCAGCAGCCCCCTTTTCGGGAGGGCCGGTAATGAGCAGTTCTTC.

Here the CDR3 DNA reads TGTGCCAGCAGCGCCTTCGGAGAGACCCAGTACTTC. Translating gives CASSAFGETQYF. V is TRBV2 and J is TRBJ2-5; D ambiguous. Trimming cost V 6 bases and J 4 bases, with 9 bases left between them. From germline, CDR1 is SNHLY and CDR2 FYNNEI. This CDR3 has 12 residues.

The V and J genes are TRBV2 and TRBJ2-3, with D perhaps matching TRBD1 (5 bases). The germline V gene encodes CDR1 SNHLY and CDR2 FYNNEI. The CDR3 loop spans 13 amino acids. V dropped 5 bases and J dropped 1 base, with 7 bases sitting between them. CDR3 sequence: CASSLGGTDTQYF. As DNA, the CDR3 is TGTGCCAGCAGTTTAGGGGGCACAGATACGCAGTATTTT.

The chain joins TRBV9 to TRBJ1-4; TRBD1 is a possible D gene (6 bases). The germline gives CDR1 SGDLS, CDR2 YYNGEE. The CDR3 loop spans 15 amino acids. The V end lost 0 bases, the J end lost 5 bases, and 11 bases lay between the germline ends. In nucleotides, the CDR3 is TGTGCCAGCAGCGTAGATTCAGGGACAAATGAAAAACTGTTTTTT. This sequence encodes CASSVDSGTNEKLFF.

The chain employs TRBV18 and TRBJ1-1; D gene uncertain. This CDR3 spans 15 amino acids. V was cut by 8 bases and J by 3 bases, with 19 bases left in between. Germline V gene data show CDR1 as KGHSH and CDR2 as LQKENI. The CDR3 region is CASTELSSGYTEAFF. The CDR3 DNA sequence: TGTGCCAGCACCGAGTTGTCGTCAGGATACACTGAAGCTTTCTTT.

The genes are TRBV2 and TRBJ1-3, with D perhaps TRBD1 (6 bases). V gave up 4 bases and J gave up 0 bases, with 13 bases separating them. CDR3 length equals 16 residues. The germline CDR1 and CDR2 sequences are SNHLY and FYNNEI. The CDR3 nucleotides are TGTGCCAGCAGTGCCCAGGGGCCCCTCTCTGGAAACACCATATATTTT. Translating it yields CASSAQGPLSGNTIYF.